The 30 T cell receptor beta chains below all came from one sample that was sequenced in a study of control samples from healthy donors and cancer patients. This table comes from immunoSEQ multiplex PCR, and its TCRdb copy is limited to in-frame clones, with some not included. This table holds over 150,000 clones, less than 95% found once. Sequenced sample: PBMCs. Source of these receptors: a man aged 60-69 years with colorectal cancer.

The V and J genes are TRBV29-1 and TRBJ2-3, with D unresolved. Deletions cut 6 bases from V and 0 bases from J, with 7 bases between. CDR1 SQVTM and CDR2 ANQGSEA come from the germline V gene. The CDR3 is 12 residues long. The CDR3 DNA reads as TGCAGCGTCTGGATTAGCACAGATACGCAGTATTTT. Protein sequence: CSVWISTDTQYF.

The V gene is TRBV5-1, the J gene TRBJ2-2; possible D gene TRBD1, 5 bases. Looked up from germline, CDR1 is SGHRS and CDR2 is YFSETQ. The ends were cut back, 0 bases at V and 6 bases at J, with 9 bases in the middle. The CDR3 sequence is 14 residues long. DNA of the CDR3: TGCGCCAGCAGCTTGGAACAGGTTGCCGGGGAGCTGTTTTTT. This codes for CASSLEQVAGELFF.

The V call is TRBV29-1, the J call TRBJ1-4; D might be TRBD1 (5 bases). The V and J ends lost 7 bases and 6 bases respectively, with 18 bases between them. The V gene's germline CDR1 is SQVTM and CDR2 ANQGSEA. This CDR3 has 14 amino acids. Here the CDR3 reads CSARDRATYEKLFF. The CDR3, as DNA: TGCAGCGCCAGGGATAGGGCGACGTATGAAAAACTGTTTTTT.

CDR3 residues: CASSIRDSTYYEQYF. For the CDR3, the DNA is TGTGCCAGCAGTATACGGGACAGCACCTACTACGAGCAGTACTTC. The chain combines TRBV2 with TRBJ2-7; 7 bases align to TRBD1. Germline CDR1 SNHLY, CDR2 FYNNEI. The CDR3 is made up of 15 amino acids. V was pared by 5 bases and J by 3 bases, with 10 bases of the junction left unmatched.

This chain uses TRBV9 with TRBJ2-7, with TRBD1 as a possible D gene (6 bases). Germline CDR1 and CDR2: SGDLS and YYNGEE. The CDR3 totals 12 residues. V lost 2 bases and J 6 bases, leaving 9 bases between the germline ends. For the CDR3, the DNA is TGTGCCAGCAGCGTTGGACAGAGCGAGCAGTACTTC. Translating gives CASSVGQSEQYF.

This chain connects TRBV6-5 to TRBJ1-4; TRBD1 aligns across 10 bases. This CDR3 spans 16 amino acids. J lost 6 bases, V lost 1 base, and 5 bases had no gene match. Per the germline V gene, CDR1 is MNHEY and CDR2 is SVGAGI. The CDR3 sequence: CASSYYAGQGYEKLFF. The CDR3 DNA reads TGTGCCAGCAGTTACTACGCGGGACAGGGGTATGAAAAACTGTTTTTT.

V gene TRBV4-1 combines with J gene TRBJ1-1, with D maybe TRBD1 (5 bases). This CDR3 contains 14 residues. Trimming shortened V by 8 bases and J by 5 bases, and 18 bases separated the two germline ends. Germline CDR1 and CDR2: MGHRA and YSYEKL. CDR3 sequence: CASGPPSQGTEAFF. CDR3 coding DNA: TGCGCCAGCGGACCACCATCGCAGGGAACTGAAGCTTTCTTT.

Turning to this clone: This CDR3 is also generated by other DNA sequences in the sample. The chain joins TRBV5-1 to TRBJ1-3, with 7 positions matching TRBD1. The CDR3 runs to 15 residues. In germline, CDR1 is SGHRS, CDR2 YFSETQ. J was trimmed by 2 bases and V by 7 bases; bases with no gene match: 9. CDR3 residues: CASSSDRVAGNTIYF. CDR3 bases: TGCGCCAGCTCCTCCGACAGGGTGGCTGGAAACACCATATATTTT.

In its sample, this clone was seen a few times. The J gene is TRBJ1-6, the V gene TRBV28; D is unclear. V gave up 6 bases and J gave up 2 bases, with 14 bases separating them. Germline assignment: CDR1 MDHEN and CDR2 SYDVKM. The CDR3 runs to 16 residues. The CDR3 region is CASSSMVATYNSPLHF. The CDR3, as DNA: TGTGCCAGCAGCTCGATGGTCGCCACCTATAATTCACCCCTCCACTTT.

The chain joins TRBV7-2 to TRBJ2-7, with D possibly TRBD1 on 5 matching bases. Germline CDR1 and CDR2: SGHTA and FQGNSA. The CDR3 is made up of 13 amino acids. The V gene lost 4 bases and the J gene lost 6 bases, with 13 bases spanning the gap. The CDR3 loop is CASSSQGLGEQYF. CDR3 in DNA: TGTGCCAGCAGCTCCCAGGGTCTGGGCGAGCAGTACTTC.

This chain links TRBV10-3 with TRBJ2-5; D gene uncertain. Germline CDR1 ENHRY, CDR2 SYGVKD. This CDR3 spans 11 amino acids. V was trimmed by 6 bases and J by 4 bases, leaving 6 bases between them. The CDR3 protein is CAIRTGETQYF. CDR3 nucleotides: TGTGCCATCAGAACGGGAGAGACCCAGTACTTC.

The chain employs TRBV2 and TRBJ1-5; TRBD1 aligns across 8 bases. V dropped 8 bases and J dropped 4; count of bases not matched to a gene: 7. The V gene's germline CDR1 is SNHLY and CDR2 FYNNEI. The CDR3 contains 14 residues. CDR3 sequence reads: CASGRTGPNQPQHF. As DNA, the CDR3 is TGTGCCAGCGGAAGGACAGGGCCAAATCAGCCCCAGCATTTT.

The chain joins TRBV12-3 or TRBV12-4 to TRBJ1-5; a possible D gene is TRBD1 (5 bases). The CDR3 contains 13 residues. V was clipped by 6 bases and J by 5 bases, with 11 bases between them. CDR3 DNA: TGTGCCAGCAGCCCCAGGGCCTATCAGCCCCAGCATTTT. Protein sequence: CASSPRAYQPQHF.

The chain employs TRBV4-1 and TRBJ1-2, with TRBD1 identical over 7 bases. The V segment lost 0 bases and the J segment 4 bases; nucleotides outside the gene matches: 8. CDR3 size: 16 residues. The germline gives CDR1 MGHRA, CDR2 YSYEKL. CDR3 sequence (DNA): TGCGCCAGCAGCCAAGATGGGGGCAGGGGGACCTATGGCTACACCTTC. As protein: CASSQDGGRGTYGYTF.

This clone was counted once. The chain couples TRBV2 to TRBJ1-4, with 9 bases identical to TRBD1. CDR3 length: 15 residues. After removal of 1 base from V and 8 bases from J, the junction contained 5 bases not matched to a gene. CDR1 is SNHLY, CDR2 FYNNEI, per germline. CDR3 DNA sequence: TGTGCCAGCAGTGAAGGGGGACAGGGATCCGAAAAACTGTTTTTT. It yields the protein CASSEGGQGSEKLFF.

The sample holds one count of this clone. The chain carries TRBV11-2 and TRBJ2-7; 9 bases are shared with TRBD1. The V segment lost 5 bases and the J segment 10 bases; nucleotides outside the gene matches: 3. Germline values: CDR1 SGHAT, CDR2 FQNNGV. The CDR3 is 11 amino acids. DNA for the CDR3: TGTGCCAGCAGCAGGGGACAGGGCCAGTACTTC. Protein sequence: CASSRGQGQYF.

The chain employs TRBV5-1 and TRBJ2-7, with D possibly TRBD1 on 6 matching bases. The V end lost 4 bases, the J end lost 0 bases, and 11 bases lay between the germline ends. Germline V gene lookup returns CDR1 SGHRS and CDR2 YFSETQ. This CDR3 region has 14 residues. CDR3 in DNA: TGCGCCAGCAGCGGAGGACAGAACTCCTACGAGCAGTACTTC. This codes for CASSGGQNSYEQYF.

V gene TRBV6-5 combines with J gene TRBJ2-5; the D gene is possibly TRBD2 (5 bases). V was trimmed by 5 bases and J by 2 bases, leaving 15 bases between them. This CDR3 is built from 15 residues. Germline V CDR1 and CDR2: MNHEY, SVGAGI. The CDR3 nucleotides read TGTGCCAGCAGTACATGGACTGCGGGTCAAGAGACCCAGTACTTC. This codes for CASSTWTAGQETQYF.

CDR3 residues: CASSYGQGADEQYF. In DNA form, the CDR3 reads TGTGCCAGCAGCTACGGACAGGGGGCGGACGAGCAGTACTTC. The chain employs TRBV6-5 and TRBJ2-7; the match to TRBD1 covers 11 bases. Germline V lookup: CDR1 MNHEY, CDR2 SVGAGI. The CDR3 totals 14 residues. V lost 6 bases to trimming and J lost 5 bases; unmatched junction nucleotides: 6.

V and J are TRBV28 and TRBJ1-6; TRBD1 aligns across 9 bases. The V gene end was trimmed by 5 bases and the J gene end by 8 bases; junction bases not matched to a gene: 7. This CDR3 region has 15 residues. Germline CDR1 reads MDHEN; CDR2 reads SYDVKM. CDR3 region: CASSAYRGQYSPLHF. The CDR3, as DNA: TGTGCCAGCAGTGCCTACAGGGGGCAGTATTCACCCCTCCACTTT.

The chain uses TRBV29-1 and TRBJ1-2; 10 positions match TRBD1. The V segment lost 7 bases and the J segment 4 bases; nucleotides outside the gene matches: 3. The germline V gene has CDR1 SQVTM and CDR2 ANQGSEA. The CDR3 consists of 12 residues. CDR3 loop: CSARTGGYGYTF. Written as DNA, the CDR3 is TGCAGCGCCCGGACAGGGGGCTATGGCTACACCTTC.

The V gene is TRBV25-1, the J gene TRBJ2-7; D call uncertain. The CDR3 extends over 13 amino acids. V lost 6 bases and J 0 bases, leaving 9 bases between the germline ends. In germline, CDR1 is MGHDK, CDR2 SYGVNS. The CDR3 region is CASRPSSSYEQYF. CDR3 sequence (DNA): TGTGCCAGCAGACCAAGTAGCTCCTACGAGCAGTACTTC.

The V call is TRBV5-1, the J call TRBJ1-4; TRBD1 is a possible D gene (5 bases). Trimming removed 0 bases at V and 7 bases at J, with 13 bases between. The length of the CDR3 is 15 residues. CDR1 and CDR2 (germline): SGHRS, YFSETQ. DNA for the CDR3: TGCGCCAGCAGCTTGGCCGGTCAGGGCGGTGAAAAACTGTTTTTT. As protein: CASSLAGQGGEKLFF.

The V call is TRBV5-5, the J call TRBJ1-1; D gene uncertain. The length of the CDR3 is 14 residues. V was clipped by 2 bases and J by 2 bases, with 10 bases between them. Germline CDR1 and CDR2: SGHKS and YYEKEE (reference sequence). This CDR3 reads CASSLQNRNTEAFF. The CDR3 bases are TGTGCCAGCAGCTTACAGAACCGCAACACTGAAGCTTTCTTT.

Only one count was recorded for this clone. V and J are TRBV7-6 and TRBJ1-2, with 9 bases matching TRBD1. The CDR3 runs to 13 residues. V lost 3 bases and J lost 4; bases outside the gene matches: 0. The germline gives CDR1 SGHVS, CDR2 FNYEAQ. Written as DNA, the CDR3 is TGTGCCAGCAGCTTGACAGGGGGCTATGGCTACACCTTC. Its translation: CASSLTGGYGYTF.

The chain has TRBV19 and TRBJ1-1; possibly TRBD1 for D (5 bases). There are 13 residues in the CDR3. The germline gives CDR1 LNHDA, CDR2 SQIVND (reference sequence). V was shortened by 6 bases and J by 7 bases, with 15 bases between the two germline ends. CDR3 DNA sequence: TGTGCCAGTAGCCTTCGAGGGGAGGGTGAAGCTTTCTTT. Residues: CASSLRGEGEAFF.

CDR3 protein: CASSKRGGLVETQYF. CDR3 in DNA: TGTGCCAGCAGTAAACGGGGGGGCTTAGTAGAGACCCAGTACTTC. This rearrangement joins TRBV6-2 or TRBV6-3 to TRBJ2-5, with 8 bases fitting TRBD2. V lost 5 bases and J lost 4; bases outside the gene matches: 9. This CDR3 is 15 amino acids long. Germline V lookup: CDR1 MNHEY, CDR2 SVGEGT.

Comments on this clone: Distinct nucleotide sequences in the sample also encode this CDR3. V gene TRBV27 combines with J gene TRBJ2-7; unclear D gene. Germline lookup yields CDR1 MNHEY and CDR2 SMNVEV (reference sequence). V gave up 0 bases and J gave up 0 bases, with 3 bases separating them. CDR3 length: 13 residues. The CDR3 is CASSLSDSYEQYF. The CDR3 bases are TGTGCCAGCAGTTTATCGGACTCCTACGAGCAGTACTTC.

This rearrangement joins TRBV14 to TRBJ1-2, with 9 bases lining up with TRBD1. The CDR3 extends over 16 amino acids. Germline CDR1 and CDR2: SGHDN and FVKESK. The V gene end was trimmed by 3 bases and the J gene end by 2 bases; junction bases not matched to a gene: 7. Here the CDR3 reads CASSHGQGYGNYGYTF. CDR3 coding DNA: TGTGCCAGCAGCCACGGACAGGGGTATGGCAACTATGGCTACACCTTC. The whole variable domain, filled in from reference TRBV14 and TRBJ1-2, reads EAGVTQFPSHSVIEKGQTVTLRCDPISGHDNLYWYRRVMGKEIKFLLHFVKESKQDESGMPNNRFLAERTGGTYSTLKVQPAELEDSGVYFCASSHGQGYGNYGYTFGSGTRLTVV.

The chain has TRBV7-2 and TRBJ2-3; no clear D gene. The CDR3 length is 15 residues. The V end lost 3 bases, the J end lost 2 bases, and 12 bases lay between the germline ends. Germline CDR1 reads SGHTA; CDR2 reads FQGNSA. CDR3 DNA: TGTGCCAGCAGCTTTCTGCCCCGGCCCACAGATACGCAGTATTTT. This translates into CASSFLPRPTDTQYF.